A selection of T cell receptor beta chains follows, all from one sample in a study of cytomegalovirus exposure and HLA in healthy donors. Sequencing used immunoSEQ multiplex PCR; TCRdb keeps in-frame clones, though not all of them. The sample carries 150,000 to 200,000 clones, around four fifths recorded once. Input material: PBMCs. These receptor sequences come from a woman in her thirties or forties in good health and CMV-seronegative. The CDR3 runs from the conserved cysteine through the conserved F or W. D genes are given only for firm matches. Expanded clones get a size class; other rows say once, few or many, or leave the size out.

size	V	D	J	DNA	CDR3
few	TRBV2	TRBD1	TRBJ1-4	TGTGCCAGCAGTGTACCAGGCGACAGGGGCCTTGCAACTAATGAAAAACTGTTTTTT	CASSVPGDRGLATNEKLFF
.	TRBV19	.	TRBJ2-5	TGTGCCAGTAGCCCCGGGATGCCTAGGGGGCAAGAGACCCAGTACTTC	CASSPGMPRGQETQYF
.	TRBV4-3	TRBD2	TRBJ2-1	TGCGCCAGCAGCCCCGATGGACTAGCGGGAAGCAATGAGCAGTTCTTC	CASSPDGLAGSNEQFF
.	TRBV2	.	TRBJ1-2	TGTGCCAGCAGGGGTTTGGGAGACAACTATGGCTACACCTTC	CASRGLGDNYGYTF
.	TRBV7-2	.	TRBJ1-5	TGTGCCAGCAGCTTAGAATTGGCGACTAATCAGCCCCAGCATTTT	CASSLELATNQPQHF
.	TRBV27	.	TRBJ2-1	TGTGCCAGCAGTTTAGAGGGACTGCGGGGCAATGAGCAGTTCTTC	CASSLEGLRGNEQFF
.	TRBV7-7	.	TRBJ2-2	TGTGCTAGCAGCTTAGGACAAACCGGGGAGCTGTTTTTT	CASSLGQTGELFF
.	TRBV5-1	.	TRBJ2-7	TGCGCCAGCAGCTTGCGTGGTAGCAACATCAACGAGCAGTACTTC	CASSLRGSNINEQYF
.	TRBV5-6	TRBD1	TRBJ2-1	TGTGCCAGCAGCTTGTGGCAGGGGGCACACAATGAGCAGTTCTTC	CASSLWQGAHNEQFF
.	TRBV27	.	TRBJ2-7	TGTGCCAGCAGTTCCTGGGGGGGCTTCAACGAGCAGTACTTC	CASSSWGGFNEQYF
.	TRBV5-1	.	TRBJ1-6	TGCGCCAGCAGCTTAGGGCGGGCCTGGGCCTATAATTCACCCCTCCACTTT	CASSLGRAWAYNSPLHF
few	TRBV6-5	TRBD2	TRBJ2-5	TGTGCCAGCAGTTACAGGCGGGGGGTCCAAGAGACCCAGTACTTC	CASSYRRGVQETQYF
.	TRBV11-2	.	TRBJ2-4	TGTGCCAGCACCAGTCAGGCTAGGGAGGACATTCAGTACTTC	CASTSQAREDIQYF
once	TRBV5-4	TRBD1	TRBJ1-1	TGTGCCAGCAGCCCCCCGGACAGGGCGGTTCGGGGAGCTTTCTTT	CASSPPDRAVRGAFF
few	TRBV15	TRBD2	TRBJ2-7	TGTGCCACCAGCGAAGGACTAGCGACCTACGAGCAGTACTTC	CATSEGLATYEQYF
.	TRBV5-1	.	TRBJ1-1	TGCGCCAGCACCCCCACGGCAGGGACTGAAGCTTTCTTT	CASTPTAGTEAFF
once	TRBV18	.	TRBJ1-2	TGTGCCAGCTCCCTTATACGGGGGGACGATGGCTACACCTTC	CASSLIRGDDGYTF
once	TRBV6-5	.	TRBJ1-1	TGTGCCAGCAGTGAACCGGGGAACACTGAAGCTTTCTTT	CASSEPGNTEAFF
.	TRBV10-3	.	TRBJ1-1	TGTGCCATCAGGCCCGCTTGGGAGACTGAAGCTTTCTTT	CAIRPAWETEAFF
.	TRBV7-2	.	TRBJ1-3	TGTGCCAGCAGCTTAGCGTTCTCAGGCAGGCTTAGCTCTGGAAACACCATATATTTT	CASSLAFSGRLSSGNTIYF
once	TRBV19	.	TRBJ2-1	TGTGCCAGTACCCTACGGGGCGGGATCTCCTACAATGAGCAGTTCTTC	CASTLRGGISYNEQFF
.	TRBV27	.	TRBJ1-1	TGTGCCAGCAGTTTAGCGGGGAACACTGAAGCTTTCTTT	CASSLAGNTEAFF
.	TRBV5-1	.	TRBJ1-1	TGCGCCAGCAGCCCGGGACTGCAGAACACTGAAGCTTTCTTT	CASSPGLQNTEAFF
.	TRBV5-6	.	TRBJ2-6	TGTGCCAGCAGCACCGGGTTCTCTGGGGCCAACGTCCTGACTTTC	CASSTGFSGANVLTF
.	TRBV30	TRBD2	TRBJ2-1	TGTGCCTGGAGTGAAGGACTAGTAGGCAATGAGCAGTTCTTC	CAWSEGLVGNEQFF
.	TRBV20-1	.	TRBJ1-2	TGCAGTGCTAGAGATCCCGGGGGCTACACCTTC	CSARDPGGYTF
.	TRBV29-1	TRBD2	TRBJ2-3	TGCAGCGGATCGGGACTAGCGGTGAGGACAGATACGCAGTATTTT	CSGSGLAVRTDTQYF
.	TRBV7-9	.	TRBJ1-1	TGTGCCAGCAGCTTAGGAGGGAGGCGTAACACTGAAGCTTTCTTT	CASSLGGRRNTEAFF
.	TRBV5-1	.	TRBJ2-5	TGCGCCAGCAGCGCGGGACTTCGGGAGACCCAGTACTTC	CASSAGLRETQYF
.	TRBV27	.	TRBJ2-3	TGTGCCAGCACCGCCCGGGGAGATACGCAGTATTTT	CASTARGDTQYF
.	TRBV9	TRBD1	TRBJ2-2	TGTGCCAGCAGGTGGACAGGGGAGGGCGGGGAGCTGTTTTTT	CASRWTGEGGELFF
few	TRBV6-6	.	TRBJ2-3	TGTGCCAGCAGACCGGGACTTTCTAGCACAGATACGCAGTATTTT	CASRPGLSSTDTQYF
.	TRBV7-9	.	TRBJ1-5	TGTGCCAGCAGCAACTCAGGGGATCAGCCCCAGCATTTT	CASSNSGDQPQHF
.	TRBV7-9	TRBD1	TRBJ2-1	TGTGCCAGCAGTGCGAGACAGGGGTGGGTCTCCTACAATGAGCAGTTCTTC	CASSARQGWVSYNEQFF
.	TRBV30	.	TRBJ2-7	TGTGCCTGGCGCTGGACTACCGGGAGCGAGCAGTACTTC	CAWRWTTGSEQYF
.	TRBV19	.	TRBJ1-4	TGTGCCAGTAGTCCGGGGGAGGGGGTGTTAGAACTGTTTTTT	CASSPGEGVLELFF
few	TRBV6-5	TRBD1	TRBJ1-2	TGTGCCAGCAGCCAAAGCGGGACAGGGGGAGGCTACACCTTC	CASSQSGTGGGYTF
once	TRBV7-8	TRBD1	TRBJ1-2	TGTGCCAGCAGCTTAGCGCGACAGGGGTATGGCTACACCTTC	CASSLARQGYGYTF
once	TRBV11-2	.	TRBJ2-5	TGTGCCAGCACGCGGCCCAACCGGGAGACCCAGTACTTC	CASTRPNRETQYF
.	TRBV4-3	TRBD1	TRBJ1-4	TGCGCCAGCAGCCAAGATGAGGGGGCGCCTGGAAAACTGTTTTTT	CASSQDEGAPGKLFF
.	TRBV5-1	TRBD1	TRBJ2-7	TGCGCCAGCAGCGAGGACAGGGTAACCTACGAGCAGTACTTC	CASSEDRVTYEQYF
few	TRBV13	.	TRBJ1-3	TGTGCCAGCAGCTTAGGGATCAGCTCTGGAAACACCATATATTTT	CASSLGISSGNTIYF
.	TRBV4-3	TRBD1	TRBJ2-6	TGCGCCAGCAGCCTGCAAACAGGGGCTGGGGCCAACGTCCTGACTTTC	CASSLQTGAGANVLTF
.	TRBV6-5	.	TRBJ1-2	TGTGCCAGCAGTTTTCAGGGCCTGGGAGGTGGCTACACCTTC	CASSFQGLGGGYTF
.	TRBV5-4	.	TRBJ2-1	TGTGCCAGCAGCTTCCCAGGTAGTAAAAATGAGCAGTTCTTC	CASSFPGSKNEQFF